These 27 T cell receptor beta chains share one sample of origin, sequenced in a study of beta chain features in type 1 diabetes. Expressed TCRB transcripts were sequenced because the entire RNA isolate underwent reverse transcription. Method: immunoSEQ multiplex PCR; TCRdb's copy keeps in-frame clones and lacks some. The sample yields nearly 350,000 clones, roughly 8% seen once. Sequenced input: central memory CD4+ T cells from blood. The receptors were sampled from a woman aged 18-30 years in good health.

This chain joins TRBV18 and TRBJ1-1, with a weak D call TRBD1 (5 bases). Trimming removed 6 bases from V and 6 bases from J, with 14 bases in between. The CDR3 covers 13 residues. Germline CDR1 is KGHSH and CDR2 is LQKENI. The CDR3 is CASSGDQVAEAFF. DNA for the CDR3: TGTGCCAGCTCGGGGGACCAAGTCGCTGAAGCTTTCTTT.

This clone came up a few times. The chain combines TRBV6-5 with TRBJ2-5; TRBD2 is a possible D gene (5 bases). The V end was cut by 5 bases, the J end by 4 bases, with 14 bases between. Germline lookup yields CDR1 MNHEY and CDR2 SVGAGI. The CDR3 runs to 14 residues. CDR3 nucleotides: TGTGCCAGCAGTGCGGGTCGGAGAGCAGAGACCCAGTACTTC. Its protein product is CASSAGRRAETQYF.

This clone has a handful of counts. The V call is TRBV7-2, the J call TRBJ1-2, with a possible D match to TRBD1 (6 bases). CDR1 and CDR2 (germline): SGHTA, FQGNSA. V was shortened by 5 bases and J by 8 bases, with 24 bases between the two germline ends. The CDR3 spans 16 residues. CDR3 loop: CASSMSSGTNIGGYTF. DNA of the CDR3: TGTGCCAGCAGCATGTCCTCCGGGACAAATATTGGGGGCTACACCTTC.

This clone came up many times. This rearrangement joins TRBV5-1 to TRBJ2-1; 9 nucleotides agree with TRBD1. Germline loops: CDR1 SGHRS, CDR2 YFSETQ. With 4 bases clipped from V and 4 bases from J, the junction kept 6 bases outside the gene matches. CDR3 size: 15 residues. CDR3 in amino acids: CASSKGQGIYNEQFF. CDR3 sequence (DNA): TGCGCCAGCAGCAAGGGACAGGGAATTTACAATGAGCAGTTCTTC.

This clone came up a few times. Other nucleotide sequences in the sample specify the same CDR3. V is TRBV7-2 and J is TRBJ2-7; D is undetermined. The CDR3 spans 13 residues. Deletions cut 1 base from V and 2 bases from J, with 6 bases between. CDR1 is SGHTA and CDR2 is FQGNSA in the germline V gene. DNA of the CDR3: TGTGCCAGCAGCTTAGGCACCGCCTACGAGCAGTACTTC. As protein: CASSLGTAYEQYF.

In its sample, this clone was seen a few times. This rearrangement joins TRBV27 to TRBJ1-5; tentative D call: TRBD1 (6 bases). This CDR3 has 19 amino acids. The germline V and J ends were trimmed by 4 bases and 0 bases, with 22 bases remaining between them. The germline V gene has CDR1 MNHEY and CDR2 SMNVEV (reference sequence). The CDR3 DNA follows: TGTGCCAGCAGTTCCTCCCAAACTACAGGGCGCTATAGCAATCAGCCCCAGCATTTT. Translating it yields CASSSSQTTGRYSNQPQHF.

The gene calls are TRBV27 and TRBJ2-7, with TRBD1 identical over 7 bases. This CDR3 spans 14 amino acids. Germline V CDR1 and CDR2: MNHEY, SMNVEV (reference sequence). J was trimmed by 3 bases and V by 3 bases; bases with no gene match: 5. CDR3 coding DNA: TGTGCCAGCAGTTTGGGGACAGAATTCTACGAGCAGTACTTC. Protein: CASSLGTEFYEQYF.

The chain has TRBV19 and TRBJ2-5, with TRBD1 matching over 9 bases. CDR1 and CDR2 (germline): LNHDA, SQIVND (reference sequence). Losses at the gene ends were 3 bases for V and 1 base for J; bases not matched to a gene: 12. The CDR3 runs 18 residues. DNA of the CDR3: TGTGCCAGTAGTATTCTTGGGACAGGGTCTTATCGCCAAGAGACCCAGTACTTC. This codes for CASSILGTGSYRQETQYF.

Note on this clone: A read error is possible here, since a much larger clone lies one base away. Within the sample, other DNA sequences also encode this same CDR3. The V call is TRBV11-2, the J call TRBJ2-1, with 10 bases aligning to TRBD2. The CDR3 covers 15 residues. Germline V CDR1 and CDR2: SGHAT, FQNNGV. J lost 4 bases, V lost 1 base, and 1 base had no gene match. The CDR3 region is CASSLGTSGYNEQFF. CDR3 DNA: TGTGCCAGCAGCTTAGGGACTAGCGGTTACAATGAGCAGTTCTTC.

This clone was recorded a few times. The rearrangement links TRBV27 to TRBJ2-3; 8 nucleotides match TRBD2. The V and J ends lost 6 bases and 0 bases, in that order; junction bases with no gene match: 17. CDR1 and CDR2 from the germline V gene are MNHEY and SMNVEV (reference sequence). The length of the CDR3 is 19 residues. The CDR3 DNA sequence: TGTGCCAGCAGCTCTTTACGAGGCCGGACTAGCCCGAGCACAGATACGCAGTATTTT. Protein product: CASSSLRGRTSPSTDTQYF.

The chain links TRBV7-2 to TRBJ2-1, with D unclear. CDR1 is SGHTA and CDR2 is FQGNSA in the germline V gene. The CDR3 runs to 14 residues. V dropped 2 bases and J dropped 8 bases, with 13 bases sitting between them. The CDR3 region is CASSLKVSTHEQFF. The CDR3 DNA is TGTGCCAGCAGCTTAAAGGTTTCTACCCATGAGCAGTTCTTC.

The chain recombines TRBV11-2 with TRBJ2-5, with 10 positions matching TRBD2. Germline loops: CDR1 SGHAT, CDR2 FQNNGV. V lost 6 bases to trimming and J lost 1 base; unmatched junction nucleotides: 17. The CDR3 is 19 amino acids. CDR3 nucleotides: TGTGCCAGCAGTCCTCGCCCCGGACTAGCGGCCCCCCGCCAAGAGACCCAGTACTTC. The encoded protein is CASSPRPGLAAPRQETQYF.

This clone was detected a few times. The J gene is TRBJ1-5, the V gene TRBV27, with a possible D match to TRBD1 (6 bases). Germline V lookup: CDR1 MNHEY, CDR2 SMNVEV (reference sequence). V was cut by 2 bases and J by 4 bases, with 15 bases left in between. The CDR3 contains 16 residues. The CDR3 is CASSLRGNQENQPQHF. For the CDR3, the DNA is TGTGCCAGCAGTTTAAGGGGGAATCAGGAGAATCAGCCCCAGCATTTT.

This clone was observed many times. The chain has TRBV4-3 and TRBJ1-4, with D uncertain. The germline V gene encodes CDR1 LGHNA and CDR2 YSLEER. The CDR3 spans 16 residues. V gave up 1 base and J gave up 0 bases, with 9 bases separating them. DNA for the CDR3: TGCGCCAGCAGCCAAGTTCGGGCTTCAACTAATGAAAAACTGTTTTTT. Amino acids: CASSQVRASTNEKLFF.

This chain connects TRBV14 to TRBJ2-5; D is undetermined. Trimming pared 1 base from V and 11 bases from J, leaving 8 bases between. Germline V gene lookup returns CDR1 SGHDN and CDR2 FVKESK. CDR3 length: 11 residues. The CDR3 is CASSQGPFQYF. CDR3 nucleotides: TGTGCCAGCAGCCAAGGGCCTTTTCAGTACTTC.

In DNA, the CDR3 is TGTGCCAGCAGCCAAGAGCGACAGAGCAATCAGCCCCAGCATTTT. Translation gives CASSQERQSNQPQHF. The rearrangement links TRBV4-2 to TRBJ1-5; tentatively, D is TRBD1 (5 bases). This CDR3 has 15 amino acids. The V and J ends lost 0 bases and 1 base respectively, with 7 bases between them. The germline V gene encodes CDR1 LGHNA and CDR2 YNFKEQ.

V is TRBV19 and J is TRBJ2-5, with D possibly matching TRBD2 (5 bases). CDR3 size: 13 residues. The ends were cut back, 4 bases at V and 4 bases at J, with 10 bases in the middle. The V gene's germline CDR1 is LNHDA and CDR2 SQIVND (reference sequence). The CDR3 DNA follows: TGTGCCAGTAGTAGGCGGGCGCGAGAGACCCAGTACTTC. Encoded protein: CASSRRARETQYF.

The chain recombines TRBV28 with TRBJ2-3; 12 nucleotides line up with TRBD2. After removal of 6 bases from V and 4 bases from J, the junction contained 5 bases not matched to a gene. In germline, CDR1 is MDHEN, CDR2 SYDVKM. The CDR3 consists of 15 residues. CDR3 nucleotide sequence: TGTGCCAGCAGCGAACTAGCGGGAGGCGCAGATACGCAGTATTTT. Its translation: CASSELAGGADTQYF.

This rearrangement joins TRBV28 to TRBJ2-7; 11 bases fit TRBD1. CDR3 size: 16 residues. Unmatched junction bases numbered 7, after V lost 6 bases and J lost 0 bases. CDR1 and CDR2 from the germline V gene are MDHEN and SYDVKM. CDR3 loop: CASSPTGTGGSYEQYF. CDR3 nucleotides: TGTGCCAGCAGCCCAACCGGGACAGGGGGCTCCTACGAGCAGTACTTC.

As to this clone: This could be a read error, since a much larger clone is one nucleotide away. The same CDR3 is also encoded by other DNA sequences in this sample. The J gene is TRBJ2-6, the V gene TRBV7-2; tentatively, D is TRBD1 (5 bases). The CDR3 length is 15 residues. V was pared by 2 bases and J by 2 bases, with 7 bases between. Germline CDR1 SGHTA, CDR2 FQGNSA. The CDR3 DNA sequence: TGTGCCAGCAGCTTACAGGGTGCTGGGGCCAACGTCCTGACTTTC. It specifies CASSLQGAGANVLTF.

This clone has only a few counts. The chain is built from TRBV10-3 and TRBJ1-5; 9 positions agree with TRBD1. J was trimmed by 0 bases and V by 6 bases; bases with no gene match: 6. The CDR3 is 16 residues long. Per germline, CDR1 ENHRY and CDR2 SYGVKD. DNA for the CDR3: TGTGCCATCAGCCGGGACAGGGTTGATAGCAATCAGCCCCAGCATTTT. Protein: CAISRDRVDSNQPQHF.

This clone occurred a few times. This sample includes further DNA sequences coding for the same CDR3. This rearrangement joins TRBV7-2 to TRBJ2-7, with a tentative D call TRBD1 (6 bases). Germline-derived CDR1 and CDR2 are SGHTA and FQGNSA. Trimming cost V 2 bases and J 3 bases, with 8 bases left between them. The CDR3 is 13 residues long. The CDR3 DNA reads TGTGCCAGCAGCTTACGACAGGACTACGAGCAGTACTTC. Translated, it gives CASSLRQDYEQYF.

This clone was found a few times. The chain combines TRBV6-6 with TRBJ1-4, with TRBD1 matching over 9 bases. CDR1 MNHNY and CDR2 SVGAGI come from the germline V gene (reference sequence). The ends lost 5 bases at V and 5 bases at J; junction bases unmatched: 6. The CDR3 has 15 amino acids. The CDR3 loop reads CASSTPGQGNEKLFF. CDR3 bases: TGTGCCAGCAGTACTCCGGGACAGGGAAATGAAAAACTGTTTTTT.

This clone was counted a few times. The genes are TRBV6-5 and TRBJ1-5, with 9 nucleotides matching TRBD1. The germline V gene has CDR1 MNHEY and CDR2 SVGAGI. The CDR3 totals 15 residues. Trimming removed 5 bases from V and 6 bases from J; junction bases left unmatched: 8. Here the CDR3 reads CASSTRDRAGQPQHF. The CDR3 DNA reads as TGTGCCAGCAGTACTAGGGACAGGGCCGGTCAGCCCCAGCATTTT.

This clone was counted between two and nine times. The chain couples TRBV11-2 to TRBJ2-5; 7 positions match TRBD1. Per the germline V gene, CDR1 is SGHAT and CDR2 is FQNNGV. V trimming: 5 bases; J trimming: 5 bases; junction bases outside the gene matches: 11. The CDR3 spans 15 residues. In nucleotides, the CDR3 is TGTGCCAGCAGCCAAAGACAGGGCCTGTCGGAGACCCAGTACTTC. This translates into CASSQRQGLSETQYF.

CDR3 DNA sequence: TGTGCCAGCAGCTTAAAGACCTCCAATGAGCAGTTCTTC. The encoded protein is CASSLKTSNEQFF. The rearrangement joins TRBV7-9 to TRBJ2-1; unclear D gene. Germline lookup yields CDR1 SEHNR and CDR2 FQNEAQ (reference sequence). The CDR3 has 13 residues. Trimming removed 2 bases at V and 6 bases at J, with 8 bases between.

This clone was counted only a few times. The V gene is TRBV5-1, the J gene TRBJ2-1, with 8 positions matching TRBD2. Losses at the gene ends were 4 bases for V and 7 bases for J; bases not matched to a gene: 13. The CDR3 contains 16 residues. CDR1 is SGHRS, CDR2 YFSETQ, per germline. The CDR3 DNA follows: TGCGCCAGCAGCGGCAGCGGGAGCGGGAGTATTAATGAGCAGTTCTTC. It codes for CASSGSGSGSINEQFF. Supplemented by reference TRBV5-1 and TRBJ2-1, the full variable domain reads KAGVTQTPRYLIKTRGQQVTLSCSPISGHRSVSWYQQTPGQGLQFLFEYFSETQRNKGNFPGRFSGRQFSNSRSEMNVSTLELGDSALYLCASSGSGSGSINEQFFGPGTRLTVL.